At least ten counts were recorded for the clone carrying this T cell receptor beta chain. Its antigen remains unknown. Amplified TCR beta CDR3 regions derived from RNA transcripts. Initially, a first-round RT-PCR of the TCR CDR3 employed the HTBI primer set. TCRdb re-called the multiplex PCR reads through MiXCR, storing one row per CDR3 protein. This sample has about 270,000 distinct CDR3 sequences; roughly 22% occur once, and the top ten carry about a third. These data are taken from a study of T cells in Graves' hyperthyroidism and ophthalmopathy. Trimming removed 1 base at V and 1 base at J, with 11 bases between. Germline V CDR1 and CDR2: MDHEN, SYDVKM. CDR3 length equals 15 residues. Clinical Activity Scores of at least 3, NOSPECS grades of at least 4 and durations under 3 months characterized ophthalmopathy patients. Clinical symptoms, serum thyroxine and TRAb, thyroid ultrasound and orbital computed tomography were used for the diagnoses.

General study results and limits: The blood repertoire included most of the expanded thyroid clonotypes above 0.001. The model made its ophthalmopathy prediction, and onset followed a median approximately 6.5 months later.

J is TRBJ2-7 and V is TRBV28, with D possibly matching TRBD2 (6 bases). Sequenced sample: blood. The TCR comes from a woman between 40 and 55 years old with Graves' ophthalmopathy. CDR3 in amino acids: CASSLSAGGSYEQYF. The CDR3 nucleotides are TGTGCCAGCAGTTTATCCGCAGGAGGGTCCTACGAGCAGTACTTC.